A single sample is the source of the 22 T cell receptor beta chains below, sequenced in a study of blood T cell repertoires in COVID-19. TCRdb's copy holds only in-frame clones and misses some; the assay was immunoSEQ multiplex PCR. The profile shows 150,000 to 200,000 clones, about 80% of them singletons. Sequencing was carried out using peripheral blood. These receptor sequences come from a human donor with acute or convalescent COVID-19. The donor label of this sample is uncertain.

V usage is TRBV7-2 and J usage is TRBJ1-4; 7 nucleotides line up with TRBD1. The germline V gene has CDR1 SGHTA and CDR2 FQGNSA. The V gene end was trimmed by 0 bases and the J gene end by 2 bases; junction bases not matched to a gene: 3. The CDR3 has 16 amino acids. Here the CDR3 DNA reads TGTGCCAGCAGCTTAGCGGGGACAGTTACTAATGAAAAACTGTTTTTT. Amino acids: CASSLAGTVTNEKLFF. The full variable domain, its missing parts supplied by reference TRBV7-2 and TRBJ1-4, is GAGVSQSPSNKVTEKGKDVELRCDPISGHTALYWYRQSLGQGLEFLIYFQGNSAPDKSGLPSDRFSAERTGGSVSTLTIQRTQQEDSAVYLCASSLAGTVTNEKLFFGSGTQLSVL.

This chain connects TRBV6-6 to TRBJ1-1, with D possibly TRBD1 on 5 matching bases. This CDR3 has 13 residues. V dropped 7 bases and J dropped 6 bases, with 15 bases sitting between them. The V gene's germline CDR1 is MNHNY and CDR2 SVGAGI (reference sequence). The CDR3 is CASNQGKGPEAFF. The CDR3 bases are TGTGCCAGCAACCAGGGTAAGGGCCCTGAAGCTTTCTTT.

The rearrangement joins TRBV18 to TRBJ2-1; 8 nucleotides agree with TRBD2. The germline V gene has CDR1 KGHSH and CDR2 LQKENI. The ends lost 2 bases at V and 0 bases at J; junction bases unmatched: 0. The CDR3 consists of 15 residues. The CDR3 sequence: CASSPAGGSYNEQFF. CDR3 in DNA: TGTGCCAGCTCACCAGCGGGAGGCTCCTACAATGAGCAGTTCTTC. Drawing the rest from reference TRBV18 and TRBJ2-1, the complete variable domain is NAGVMQNPRHLVRRRGQEARLRCSPMKGHSHVYWYRQLPEEGLKFMVYLQKENIIDESGMPKERFSAEFPKEGPSILRIQQVVRGDSAAYFCASSPAGGSYNEQFFGPGTRLTVL.

The chain combines TRBV5-6 with TRBJ1-4; 11 positions match TRBD1. From germline, CDR1 is SGHDT and CDR2 YYEEEE. The length of the CDR3 is 16 residues. J lost 0 bases, V lost 4 bases, and 2 bases had no gene match. In DNA form, the CDR3 reads TGTGCCAGCAGCCCGGGACAGGGGGCAACTAATGAAAAACTGTTTTTT. This translates into CASSPGQGATNEKLFF.

The gene calls are TRBV2 and TRBJ2-7; 9 nucleotides agree with TRBD2. The germline V gene has CDR1 SNHLY and CDR2 FYNNEI. J lost 4 bases, V lost 10 bases, and 8 bases had no gene match. The CDR3 contains 13 residues. In DNA, the CDR3 is TGTGCCACCACCGGGACTAGCCTTTACGAGCAGTACTTC. Translated, it gives CATTGTSLYEQYF.

This chain links TRBV6-2 or TRBV6-3 with TRBJ2-1; D is uncertain. The CDR3 has 12 amino acids. Germline V gene lookup returns CDR1 MNHEY and CDR2 SVGEGT. V lost 6 bases, J lost 15 bases, and 18 bases lay in between. CDR3 loop: CASSEKVRSWFF. CDR3 bases: TGTGCCAGCAGCGAGAAAGTTAGAAGTTGGTTCTTC.

The CDR3 is CASSPRTSGGQETQYF. The DNA of the CDR3 is TGTGCCAGCTCACCAAGGACTAGCGGGGGCCAAGAGACCCAGTACTTC. The chain employs TRBV18 and TRBJ2-5; 13 nucleotides align to TRBD2. The CDR3 length is 16 residues. Germline V gene lookup returns CDR1 KGHSH and CDR2 LQKENI. Unmatched junction bases numbered 1, after V lost 2 bases and J lost 1 base.

The chain links TRBV14 to TRBJ1-5; maybe TRBD1 (5 bases). V lost 5 bases, J lost 4 bases, and 6 bases lay in between. Germline V CDR1 and CDR2: SGHDN, FVKESK. The CDR3 runs to 12 residues. The CDR3 sequence is CASSGQNQPQHF. CDR3 nucleotide sequence: TGTGCCAGCAGCGGACAAAATCAGCCCCAGCATTTT.

The chain joins TRBV5-1 to TRBJ2-1; the D gene is possibly TRBD2 (6 bases). CDR3 length equals 14 residues. Germline values: CDR1 SGHRS, CDR2 YFSETQ. V was pared by 0 bases and J by 5 bases, with 9 bases between. CDR3 sequence reads: CASSLESGHNEQFF. DNA of the CDR3: TGCGCCAGCAGCTTGGAGAGCGGGCACAATGAGCAGTTCTTC.

The rearrangement uses TRBV19 and TRBJ1-5; D might be TRBD1 (6 bases). Trimming took 5 bases from V and 4 from J, leaving 15 bases between them. This CDR3 spans 15 amino acids. Germline V CDR1 and CDR2: LNHDA, SQIVND (reference sequence). The CDR3 protein is CASSDSGQLNQPQHF. For the CDR3, the DNA is TGTGCCAGTAGTGACTCAGGACAGCTAAATCAGCCCCAGCATTTT.

This rearrangement joins TRBV6-6 to TRBJ1-5; D not certain. The CDR3 runs 16 residues. Germline loops: CDR1 MNHNY, CDR2 SVGAGI (reference sequence). The germline V and J ends were trimmed by 2 bases and 0 bases, with 11 bases remaining between them. For the CDR3, the DNA is TGTGCCAGCAGTTACGGGAGAGTCCTTAGCAATCAGCCCCAGCATTTT. Amino acids: CASSYGRVLSNQPQHF.

CDR3 nucleotide sequence: TGTGCCAGCAGTTTACAGTACCAAGAGACCCAGTACTTC. Its protein product is CASSLQYQETQYF. This sequence joins TRBV6-5 and TRBJ2-5; D is undetermined. Germline CDR1 is MNHEY and CDR2 is SVGAGI. Trimming removed 4 bases at V and 0 bases at J, with 6 bases between. The CDR3 runs 13 residues.

The rearrangement joins TRBV2 to TRBJ1-2; 9 bases align to TRBD1. The V segment lost 3 bases and the J segment 8 bases; nucleotides outside the gene matches: 13. This CDR3 has 16 residues. The germline V gene encodes CDR1 SNHLY and CDR2 FYNNEI. The CDR3, as DNA: TGTGCCAGCAGTGAGTCCGGACAGGGGAAGGTCGAAGGCTACACCTTC. It encodes CASSESGQGKVEGYTF. Using reference TRBV2 and TRBJ1-2 for the parts outside the CDR3, the full variable domain is EPEVTQTPSHQVTQMGQEVILRCVPISNHLYFYWYRQILGQKVEFLVSFYNNEISEKSEIFDDQFSVERPDGSNFTLKIRSTKLEDSAMYFCASSESGQGKVEGYTFGSGTRLTVV.

The genes are TRBV11-2 and TRBJ1-1; possible D gene TRBD1, 5 bases. V lost 5 bases and J lost 1, with 11 bases in between. The CDR3 is 14 amino acids. The V gene's germline CDR1 is SGHAT and CDR2 FQNNGV. The CDR3 reads CASSVRQTNTEAFF. The DNA for the CDR3 is TGTGCCAGCAGCGTCAGACAGACGAACACTGAAGCTTTCTTT.

The gene calls are TRBV6-5 and TRBJ2-7, with 8 bases that match TRBD1. Looked up from germline, CDR1 is MNHEY and CDR2 is SVGAGI. CDR3 size: 15 residues. The V and J ends lost 2 bases and 3 bases, in that order; junction bases with no gene match: 6. CDR3 bases: TGTGCCAGCAGTTACCAACCCACAGGGGGCTACGAGCAGTACTTC. Amino acid sequence: CASSYQPTGGYEQYF.

This chain joins TRBV6-2 or TRBV6-3 and TRBJ2-2; 10 bases agree with TRBD1. The J segment lost 2 bases and the V segment lost 2 bases, leaving 5 bases of the junction unmatched. CDR1 MNHEY and CDR2 SVGEGT come from the germline V gene. There are 17 residues in the CDR3. CDR3 DNA sequence: TGTGCCAGCAGTTACAGGGGGACAGGGGACAACACCGGGGAGCTGTTTTTT. Translation: CASSYRGTGDNTGELFF.

V usage is TRBV6-2 or TRBV6-3 and J usage is TRBJ2-7; the D gene is possibly TRBD1 (6 bases). CDR1 and CDR2 (germline): MNHEY, SVGEGT. V was cut by 5 bases and J by 2 bases, with 13 bases left in between. This CDR3 is built from 14 residues. The CDR3: CASSAMTGTYEQYF. In nucleotides, the CDR3 is TGTGCCAGCAGTGCCATGACAGGAACCTACGAGCAGTACTTC.

V usage is TRBV30 and J usage is TRBJ1-5; 7 bases are a match to TRBD1. The germline V gene has CDR1 GTSNPN and CDR2 SVGIG (reference sequence). This CDR3 has 13 amino acids. Trimming took 4 bases from V and 7 from J; bases not matched to a gene: 7. The DNA for the CDR3 is TGTGCCTGGACAGGACAGGCGGGACAGCCCCAGCATTTT. Translating gives CAWTGQAGQPQHF. The whole variable domain, remainder taken from reference TRBV30 and TRBJ1-5, is SQTIHQWPATLVQPVGSPLSLECTVEGTSNPNLYWYRQAAGRGLQLLFYSVGIGQISSEVPQNLSASRPQDRQFILSSKKLLLSDSGFYLCAWTGQAGQPQHFGDGTRLSIL.

The DNA of the CDR3 is TGTGCCACCTGGGACAGGGCTATTCCCACTGAAGCTTTCTTT. Amino acid sequence: CATWDRAIPTEAFF. V usage is TRBV6-5 and J usage is TRBJ1-1, with 9 nucleotides matching TRBD1. The CDR3 is 14 residues long. Trimming removed 10 bases from V and 4 bases from J; junction bases left unmatched: 10. Germline V gene data show CDR1 as MNHEY and CDR2 as SVGAGI.

V usage is TRBV7-8 and J usage is TRBJ1-3; D is ambiguous. The CDR3 has 14 residues. V lost 4 bases to trimming and J lost 2 bases, with 9 bases between them. Germline CDR1 is SGHVS and CDR2 is FQNEAQ. The CDR3 region has the DNA TGTGCCAGCAGCTCCAGATCTCCTGGAAACACCATATATTTT. This encodes CASSSRSPGNTIYF.

The V and J genes are TRBV5-1 and TRBJ1-2; 10 nucleotides align to TRBD1. The trim removed 4 bases at V and 10 bases at J, leaving 10 bases unmatched. Germline V CDR1 and CDR2: SGHRS, YFSETQ. The CDR3 has 14 amino acids. For the CDR3, the DNA is TGCGCCAGCAGCCAAGGGACAGGGGCTGGGAACTACACCTTC. Its protein is CASSQGTGAGNYTF.

This chain joins TRBV7-9 and TRBJ2-2; 9 nucleotides align to TRBD1. This CDR3 is built from 14 residues. Germline V CDR1 and CDR2: SEHNR, FQNEAQ (reference sequence). V lost 5 bases and J lost 6; bases outside the gene matches: 4. The CDR3 loop reads CASSPRTGAGELFF. The CDR3 nucleotides read TGTGCCAGCAGCCCGCGGACAGGGGCCGGGGAGCTGTTTTTT.